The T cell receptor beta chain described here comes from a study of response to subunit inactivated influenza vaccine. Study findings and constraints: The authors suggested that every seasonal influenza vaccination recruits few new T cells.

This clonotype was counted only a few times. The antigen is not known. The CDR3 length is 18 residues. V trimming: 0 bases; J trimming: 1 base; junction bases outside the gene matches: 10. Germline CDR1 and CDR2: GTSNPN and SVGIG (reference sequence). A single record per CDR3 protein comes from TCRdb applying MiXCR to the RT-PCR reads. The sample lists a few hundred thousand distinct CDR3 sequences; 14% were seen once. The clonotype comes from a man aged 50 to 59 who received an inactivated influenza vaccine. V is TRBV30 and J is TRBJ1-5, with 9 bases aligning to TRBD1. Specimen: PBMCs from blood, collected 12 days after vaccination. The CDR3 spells CAWSVGTGKHYSNQPQHF. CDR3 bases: TGTGCCTGGAGTGTCGGGACAGGGAAGCATTACAGCAATCAGCCCCAGCATTTT.